What follows is one T cell receptor beta chain and its context. CDR1 SGDLS and CDR2 YYNGEE come from the germline V gene. The germline V and J ends were trimmed by 0 bases and 7 bases, with 10 bases remaining between them. The CDR3 covers 13 residues. This sample was taken from a study of blood T cell repertoires in COVID-19. For the study at large: Both acute and convalescent COVID-19 samples were obtained from the United States, Italy and Spain. Sources were T cells, B-cell-depleted T cells, or PBMCs; the material itself was cDNA or gDNA.

How the authors handled the data: Estimation of nucleated cell counts was performed using reference gene primer amplification. TCRdb's table, derived via immunoSEQ multiplex PCR, lists solely in-frame clones and lacks some. The V and J calls and clone size are taken from that table; D and trimming were inferred from the DNA. Of roughly 100,000 clones listed, 84% are singletons. The rearrangement joins TRBV9 to TRBJ1-2; a possible D gene is TRBD1 (5 bases). The clonotype comes from a human donor in a cohort sampled during active or convalescent COVID-19. The sequenced material came from peripheral blood. CDR3 bases: TGTGCCAGCAGCGTAGCGGGGGATCTTGGCTACACCTTC. It yields the protein CASSVAGDLGYTF.